This T cell receptor beta chain is drawn from a study of blood T cells in healthy people across ages. Study outcomes and limitations: With age, beta diversity per million T cells declined roughly linearly, significantly by approximately 40.

Germline V lookup: CDR1 DFQATT, CDR2 SNEGSKA (reference sequence). With 6 bases clipped from V and 4 bases from J, the junction kept 3 bases outside the gene matches. This CDR3 has 12 amino acids. This clonotype was observed at least ten times. Antigen unknown. Through a sample-barcoded 5' primer and a J-beta primer mix, a second PCR was run for roughly 6 to 11 cycles. TCRdb re-called the 5' RACE reads through MiXCR, storing one row per CDR3 protein. The profile shows roughly 1.5 million distinct CDR3 sequences, less than 45% of them singletons. Donors were systemically healthy Caucasian individuals from Russia aged roughly 6 to 100 years.

The J gene is TRBJ1-2, the V gene TRBV20-1; 9 nucleotides agree with TRBD1. The TCR sequence derives from a woman under 30 in good health. The sample taken for sequencing was blood. This chain's CDR3 is CSAKDRGYGYTF. CDR3 nucleotide sequence: TGCAGTGCAAAGGACAGGGGCTATGGCTACACCTTC.